The 28 T cell receptor beta chains presented below share a single source sample, sequenced in a study of human T cells and chemical hapten exposure. The sample's time point: patch test 1, 2 weeks after DPC sensitization. Regarding treatment: therapeutic diphenylcyclopropenone sensitization with weekly scalp DPC. Using its own MiXCR run on the RACE reads, TCRdb lists one record per CDR3 protein. The sample shows fewer than 500,000 distinct CDR3 sequences, about 4.4% of them seen only once. The material sequenced was whole blood, taken in connection with sensitization to the hapten diphenylcyclopropenone (DPC). The origin of the receptors is a woman aged 45-65 years with alopecia areata. Some clones in this sample may be carry-over from other donors' samples.

This clonotype appeared many times. The V gene is TRBV6-5, the J gene TRBJ2-2, with a weak D call TRBD1 (6 bases). The CDR3 totals 15 residues. The V end was cut by 2 bases, the J end by 5 bases, with 12 bases between. Looked up from germline, CDR1 is MNHEY and CDR2 is SVGAGI. CDR3 coding DNA: TGTGCCAGCAGTTACGCAGGGGTAGGAACCGGGGAGCTGTTTTTT. Its translation is CASSYAGVGTGELFF.

This clonotype was seen a few times. The CDR3 DNA reads as TGCAGCGTTGTGGGGGTAGAAAGCGAGCAGTACTTC. The encoded protein is CSVVGVESEQYF. The gene calls are TRBV29-1 and TRBJ2-7; perhaps D is TRBD1 or TRBD2 (5 bases each). The CDR3 runs 12 residues. Germline V CDR1 and CDR2: SQVTM, ANQGSEA. Deletions cut 4 bases from V and 6 bases from J, with 13 bases between.

This clonotype was recorded a few times. The chain combines TRBV20-1 with TRBJ2-6; D is ambiguous. Germline V gives CDR1 DFQATT, CDR2 SNEGSKA (reference sequence). The ends were cut back, 4 bases at V and 4 bases at J, with 2 bases in the middle. CDR3 length: 11 residues. CDR3 in DNA: TGCAGTGCTACCGGGGCCAACGTCCTGACTTTC. Its translation is CSATGANVLTF.

The chain carries TRBV6-4 and TRBJ2-2; D might be TRBD1 or TRBD2, each matching 5 bases. The CDR3 spans 15 residues. The V and J ends lost 6 bases and 6 bases respectively, with 17 bases between them. Germline V gene lookup returns CDR1 MRHNA and CDR2 SNTAGT. The CDR3 DNA is TGTGCCAGCAGCCGGGACCCTCTAACACCCGGGGAGCTGTTTTTT. Translated: CASSRDPLTPGELFF.

Ten or more counts support this clonotype. CDR3 amino acids: CACPRPGYTEAFF. CDR3 nucleotide sequence: TGTGCCTGCCCCCGGCCGGGTTACACTGAAGCTTTCTTT. The genes are TRBV30 and TRBJ1-1, with D hard to call. Germline CDR1 reads GTSNPN; CDR2 reads SVGIG (reference sequence). V was shortened by 6 bases and J by 3 bases, with 14 bases between the two germline ends. The CDR3 is 13 residues long.

This clonotype has ten or more counts. The chain carries TRBV27 and TRBJ2-3; 13 bases fit TRBD2. Germline lookup yields CDR1 MNHEY and CDR2 SMNVEV (reference sequence). Losses at the gene ends were 5 bases for V and 3 bases for J; bases not matched to a gene: 8. The length of the CDR3 is 17 residues. The CDR3 bases are TGTGCCAGCAGTCCCCGACTAGCGGGAGGCTGGACAGATACGCAGTATTTT. Encoded protein: CASSPRLAGGWTDTQYF.

The table lists this clonotype with many counts. The rearrangement joins TRBV12-3 or TRBV12-4 to TRBJ1-2, with 9 bases aligning to TRBD1. V was pared by 6 bases and J by 7 bases, with 6 bases of the junction left unmatched. The CDR3 contains 13 residues. CDR3 loop: CASSQQGARGYTF. CDR3 nucleotides: TGTGCCAGCAGCCAACAGGGGGCTCGTGGCTACACCTTC.

In its sample, this clonotype was seen a few times. V usage is TRBV12-3 or TRBV12-4 and J usage is TRBJ1-2; D gene ambiguous. V was shortened by 6 bases and J by 6 bases, with 14 bases between the two germline ends. The CDR3 has 13 amino acids. The CDR3 reads CASSPAPWNGYTF. CDR3 sequence (DNA): TGTGCCAGCAGCCCTGCCCCATGGAATGGCTACACCTTC.

This clonotype was counted at least ten times. The CDR3 DNA sequence: TGTGCCAGCAGTGATCCTGGAACCAAAAACATTCAGTACTTC. It translates to CASSDPGTKNIQYF. V usage is TRBV25-1 and J usage is TRBJ2-4, with D hard to call. The CDR3 runs 14 residues. V gave up 3 bases and J gave up 2 bases, with 8 bases separating them. Germline V gives CDR1 MGHDK, CDR2 SYGVNS. Complete variable domain (other parts from reference TRBV25-1 and TRBJ2-4): EADIYQTPRYLVIGTGKKITLECSQTMGHDKMYWYQQDPGMELHLIHYSYGVNSTEKGDLSSESTVSRIRTEHFPLTLESARPSHTSQYLCASSDPGTKNIQYFGAGTRLSVL.

This clonotype has just a few counts. The chain recombines TRBV5-1 with TRBJ1-2, with TRBD1 matching 7 bases. The trim removed 4 bases at V and 8 bases at J, leaving 5 bases unmatched. The CDR3 covers 12 residues. The V gene's germline CDR1 is SGHRS and CDR2 YFSETQ. Written as DNA, the CDR3 is TGCGCCAGCAGCCTACAGGGGCGAGGCTACACCTTC. Translation gives CASSLQGRGYTF.

The V call is TRBV29-1, the J call TRBJ2-1; D is unresolved. Trimming took off 4 bases at V and 8 bases at J, with 15 bases between the two ends. The CDR3 covers 13 residues. The germline CDR1 and CDR2 sequences are SQVTM and ANQGSEA. Here the CDR3 reads CSVVGVQGYEQFF. CDR3 DNA sequence: TGCAGCGTTGTAGGTGTCCAAGGGTATGAGCAGTTCTTC.

In its sample, this clonotype was seen many times. This rearrangement joins TRBV6-6 to TRBJ1-1, with 8 positions matching TRBD1. Trimming took 2 bases from V and 1 from J; bases not matched to a gene: 6. CDR3 length equals 16 residues. From germline, CDR1 is MNHNY and CDR2 SVGAGI (reference sequence). The CDR3 DNA is TGTGCCAGCAGTTACGGGTTCAGGGGGCCGAACACTGAAGCTTTCTTT. Its protein product is CASSYGFRGPNTEAFF.

This clonotype has a count of ten or more. The DNA for the CDR3 is TGTGCCAGCAGTTCCGGACAGGGAGTAAGCGAGCAGTACTTC. Protein: CASSSGQGVSEQYF. The rearrangement links TRBV6-2 or TRBV6-3 to TRBJ2-7, with 8 bases that match TRBD1. Germline-derived CDR1 and CDR2 are MNHEY and SVGEGT. CDR3 size: 14 residues. With V trimmed by 4 bases and J by 6 bases, 8 bases remained unmatched.

This clonotype has more than one count but fewer than ten. This sequence joins TRBV7-9 and TRBJ2-4; D may be TRBD1 or TRBD2 (5 bases each). V lost 10 bases to trimming and J lost 2 bases, with 18 bases between them. This CDR3 comprises 15 residues. Germline assignment: CDR1 SEHNR and CDR2 FQNEAQ (reference sequence). The CDR3 here is CATSIGGGSKNIQYF. Here the CDR3 DNA reads TGTGCCACCTCTATTGGGGGTGGGTCCAAAAACATTCAGTACTTC.

This clonotype was seen ten or more times. V usage is TRBV7-4 and J usage is TRBJ1-2, with D unresolved. The V and J ends lost 5 bases and 3 bases respectively, with 10 bases between them. The germline V gene has CDR1 SGHVT and CDR2 SQSDAQ. The CDR3 length is 13 residues. CDR3 in amino acids: CASSHRVDYGYTF. CDR3 coding DNA: TGTGCCAGCAGCCATAGGGTTGACTATGGCTACACCTTC.

Ten or more counts support this clonotype. This rearrangement joins TRBV12-3 or TRBV12-4 to TRBJ1-3; D gene unclear. This CDR3 contains 11 residues. The V end lost 6 bases, the J end lost 8 bases, and 8 bases lay between the germline ends. The CDR3 sequence is CASSPADTIYF. The CDR3 DNA reads TGTGCCAGCAGCCCCGCCGACACCATATATTTT.

This clonotype was detected only a few times. The chain recombines TRBV7-2 with TRBJ2-1; 8 bases are a match to TRBD2. From germline, CDR1 is SGHTA and CDR2 FQGNSA. V lost 5 bases to trimming and J lost 0 bases; unmatched junction nucleotides: 15. The length of the CDR3 is 19 residues. This CDR3 reads CASSPIASGSTSSYNEQFF. CDR3 coding DNA: TGTGCCAGCAGCCCCATCGCTAGCGGGTCTACGAGCTCCTACAATGAGCAGTTCTTC.

In its sample, this clonotype was seen a few times. V usage is TRBV6-2 or TRBV6-3 and J usage is TRBJ1-5, with 7 bases identical to TRBD1. CDR1 and CDR2 (germline): MNHEY, SVGEGT. The CDR3 covers 16 residues. With 6 bases clipped from V and 0 bases from J, the junction kept 8 bases outside the gene matches. The CDR3 here is CASRPGTEYSNQPQHF. The DNA of the CDR3 is TGTGCCAGCAGACCCGGGACAGAATATAGCAATCAGCCCCAGCATTTT.

V is TRBV4-2 and J is TRBJ1-5, with D possibly matching TRBD1 (5 bases). The CDR3 is 15 residues long. Germline CDR1 is LGHNA and CDR2 is YNFKEQ. The V end was cut by 4 bases, the J end by 3 bases, with 13 bases between. The CDR3 sequence: CASSPAQDNNQPQHF. CDR3 coding DNA: TGTGCCAGCAGCCCTGCTCAGGACAACAATCAGCCCCAGCATTTT.

This clonotype has a count of ten or more. The chain combines TRBV7-9 with TRBJ1-2; no firm D call. The CDR3 extends over 14 amino acids. Germline CDR1 is SEHNR and CDR2 is FQNEAQ (reference sequence). V dropped 5 bases and J dropped 1 base, with 11 bases sitting between them. CDR3: CASSQSSYNYGYTF. The CDR3 region has the DNA TGTGCCAGCAGCCAGAGCAGCTATAACTATGGCTACACCTTC.

This chain connects TRBV3-1 to TRBJ2-2; D not resolved. The CDR3 sequence is 14 residues long. Trimming removed 1 base from V and 4 bases from J, with 7 bases in between. Germline V gene lookup returns CDR1 LGHDT and CDR2 YNNKEL (reference sequence). The CDR3 DNA reads TGTGCCAGCAGCCAAGGTTGGGGCACCGGGGAGCTGTTTTTT. It encodes CASSQGWGTGELFF. Looking up the rest from reference TRBV3-1 and TRBJ2-2 gives the full variable domain: DTAVSQTPKYLVTQMGNDKSIKCEQNLGHDTMYWYKQDSKKFLKIMFSYNNKELIINETVPNRFSPKSPDKAHLNLHINSLELGDSAVYFCASSQGWGTGELFFGEGSRLTVL.

This clonotype was seen a handful of times. The chain uses TRBV4-3 and TRBJ1-1, with a weak D call TRBD1 (6 bases). The V end lost 0 bases, the J end lost 1 base, and 12 bases lay between the germline ends. Germline lookup yields CDR1 LGHNA and CDR2 YSLEER. The CDR3 consists of 16 residues. CDR3 in amino acids: CASSQEFRGTNTEAFF. The CDR3 coding sequence is TGCGCCAGCAGCCAAGAATTCAGGGGAACGAACACTGAAGCTTTCTTT.

This clonotype came up a few times. The J gene is TRBJ1-1, the V gene TRBV20-1, with D perhaps matching TRBD1 (5 bases). The CDR3 contains 13 residues. The germline gives CDR1 DFQATT, CDR2 SNEGSKA (reference sequence). Trimming left V 5 bases short and J 2 bases short, with 12 bases between. This CDR3 reads CSARQNPNTEAFF. CDR3 nucleotide sequence: TGCAGTGCTCGACAGAATCCTAACACTGAAGCTTTCTTT.

This clonotype was found many times. The CDR3 region is CASSYRVGNEKLFF. CDR3 DNA: TGCGCCAGCAGCTACAGGGTGGGAAATGAAAAACTGTTTTTT. V usage is TRBV5-1 and J usage is TRBJ1-4, with a possible D match to TRBD1 (6 bases). The germline V gene has CDR1 SGHRS and CDR2 YFSETQ. V was clipped by 3 bases and J by 5 bases, with 11 bases between them. This CDR3 has 14 residues. The full variable domain, with the rest looked up from reference TRBV5-1 and TRBJ1-4, is KAGVTQTPRYLIKTRGQQVTLSCSPISGHRSVSWYQQTPGQGLQFLFEYFSETQRNKGNFPGRFSGRQFSNSRSEMNVSTLELGDSALYLCASSYRVGNEKLFFGSGTQLSVL.

This clonotype was recorded a few times. The chain joins TRBV7-2 to TRBJ2-5, with D unresolved. The CDR3 extends over 16 amino acids. Germline values: CDR1 SGHTA, CDR2 FQGNSA. Trimming removed 5 bases at V and 5 bases at J, with 21 bases between. This CDR3 reads CASSTTDGWAGETQYF. CDR3 nucleotide sequence: TGTGCCAGCAGCACGACGGACGGGTGGGCCGGGGAGACCCAGTACTTC.

This clonotype was seen more than once but under ten times. The rearrangement uses TRBV2 and TRBJ2-3, with TRBD2 matching 11 bases. Germline V gives CDR1 SNHLY, CDR2 FYNNEI. J was trimmed by 6 bases and V by 6 bases; bases with no gene match: 8. The CDR3 extends over 15 amino acids. The CDR3 sequence: CASSRLAGSSDTQYF. The CDR3 nucleotides are TGTGCCAGCAGCCGACTAGCGGGGAGCTCGGATACGCAGTATTTT.

This clonotype was counted ten times or more. The rearrangement joins TRBV12-3 or TRBV12-4 to TRBJ2-7; a possible D gene is TRBD1 (5 bases). V dropped 3 bases and J dropped 3 bases, with 18 bases sitting between them. This CDR3 is 16 amino acids long. The CDR3, as DNA: TGTGCCAGCAGTTTGGTCTTATTAGGGGAAAGCTACGAGCAGTACTTC. Translation gives CASSLVLLGESYEQYF.

This clonotype showed up many times. The rearrangement joins TRBV2 to TRBJ2-5; 7 positions agree with TRBD1. This CDR3 is 12 amino acids long. CDR1 SNHLY and CDR2 FYNNEI come from the germline V gene. After removal of 8 bases from V and 2 bases from J, the junction contained 2 bases not matched to a gene. Here the CDR3 reads CASRDSQETQYF. The CDR3 DNA follows: TGTGCCAGCCGGGACAGTCAAGAGACCCAGTACTTC.